The 23 T cell receptor beta chains in this list originate from one sample, sequenced in a study of shared clonotypes between healthy human individuals. Using immunoSEQ multiplex PCR, the repertoire was profiled, and TCRdb retains in-frame clones only, with some absent. The repertoire holds 400,000 or so clones, with 96% as singletons. Sequencing was carried out using memory CD8+ T cells sorted from blood. Regarding subset: CD45RO+ cells pooled with CCR7-negative TemRA cells. The receptor source for this set is a man aged 30 to 39 in good health.

The chain couples TRBV7-2 to TRBJ2-1, with 9 bases matching TRBD1. J lost 6 bases, V lost 3 bases, and 3 bases had no gene match. Germline CDR1 SGHTA, CDR2 FQGNSA. The CDR3 is 14 amino acids. CDR3 in amino acids: CASSFYRGRNEQFF. The CDR3 DNA reads TGTGCCAGCAGCTTCTACAGGGGGCGCAATGAGCAGTTCTTC.

V gene TRBV23-1 combines with J gene TRBJ1-4; D is undetermined. TRBV23-1 is assigned to the ORF class and has an uncertain function. The CDR3 covers 11 residues. V lost 8 bases, J lost 9 bases, and 10 bases lay in between. As DNA, the CDR3 is TGCGCCAGCCTAATATGGAAAAAACTGTTTTTT. Translating gives CASLIWKKLFF.

This sequence joins TRBV6-5 and TRBJ1-2; 7 nucleotides align to TRBD1. V lost 6 bases, J lost 6 bases, and 13 bases stayed unmatched. The germline V gene has CDR1 MNHEY and CDR2 SVGAGI. This CDR3 region has 15 residues. CDR3 in amino acids: CASSPGEDRFHGYTF. In DNA form, the CDR3 reads TGTGCCAGCAGCCCCGGAGAGGACAGGTTCCATGGCTACACCTTC.

The CDR3: CASSPVGWTHGKAEQFF. The CDR3 nucleotides read TGTGCCAGCTCACCTGTAGGGTGGACTCATGGGAAGGCTGAGCAGTTCTTC. The V call is TRBV18, the J call TRBJ2-1; TRBD2 might be the D (5 bases). Trimming removed 3 bases at V and 9 bases at J, with 24 bases between. This CDR3 has 17 amino acids. Germline V gene sequence: CDR1 KGHSH, CDR2 LQKENI.

CDR3 bases: TGTGCTAGTGGTTTGGTAGCGGGAGGGTACAATGAGCAGTTCTTC. This encodes CASGLVAGGYNEQFF. The chain uses TRBV12-5 and TRBJ2-1, with 10 bases that match TRBD2. The CDR3 has 15 residues. CDR1 and CDR2 (germline): LGHNT, FRNRAP. Trimming took 0 bases from V and 4 from J; bases not matched to a gene: 0.

This chain connects TRBV29-1 to TRBJ2-1; the match to TRBD2 covers 8 bases. CDR1 is SQVTM, CDR2 ANQGSEA, per germline. Germline trimming cut 4 bases from V and 3 bases from J; bases unmatched to any gene: 11. This CDR3 has 16 residues. This CDR3 is CSVGTSGRPGYNEQFF. Written as DNA, the CDR3 is TGCAGCGTTGGGACAAGCGGGAGACCCGGCTACAATGAGCAGTTCTTC.

V usage is TRBV5-1 and J usage is TRBJ2-1; 10 bases map to TRBD2. The junction had 4 bases not matched to a gene; V was cut back by 1 base and J by 6 bases. The CDR3 runs to 15 residues. The germline V gene has CDR1 SGHRS and CDR2 YFSETQ. CDR3 amino acids: CASSLILAGINEQFF. The CDR3 DNA follows: TGCGCCAGCAGCTTGATACTAGCGGGGATCAATGAGCAGTTCTTC.

The chain recombines TRBV5-1 with TRBJ2-5; D not certain. V shed 7 bases and J shed 3 bases, with 7 bases lying between them. Germline V lookup: CDR1 SGHRS, CDR2 YFSETQ. CDR3 length equals 11 residues. The CDR3 sequence is CASRLEETQYF. CDR3 coding DNA: TGCGCCAGCCGCCTCGAAGAGACCCAGTACTTC.

The chain has TRBV19 and TRBJ2-2; D not certain. This CDR3 comprises 13 residues. V lost 7 bases and J 3 bases, leaving 9 bases between the germline ends. Germline V gives CDR1 LNHDA, CDR2 SQIVND (reference sequence). The CDR3 coding sequence is TGTGCCAGTATCCGGTGGGACACCGGGGAGCTGTTTTTT. It specifies CASIRWDTGELFF.

J is TRBJ2-3 and V is TRBV7-3; 8 positions agree with TRBD2. The CDR3 has 17 residues. Germline CDR1 SGHTA, CDR2 FQGTGA. J gave up 3 bases and V 5 bases, and 13 bases lay outside the gene matches. The CDR3 loop reads CASSKQSSGYGTDTQYF. Here the CDR3 DNA reads TGTGCCAGCAGCAAACAATCTAGCGGGTATGGTACAGATACGCAGTATTTT.

This chain uses TRBV30 with TRBJ2-3; TRBD1 agrees at 7 bases. Looked up from germline, CDR1 is GTSNPN and CDR2 is SVGIG (reference sequence). The V and J ends lost 4 bases and 2 bases, in that order; junction bases with no gene match: 3. The CDR3 loop spans 13 amino acids. The CDR3 nucleotides read TGTGCCTGGAACAGGGGTTCCACAGATACGCAGTATTTT. It encodes CAWNRGSTDTQYF.

The CDR3 sequence: CASSPRTFSGTLPYEQYF. CDR3 DNA: TGTGCCAGCAGCCCCAGAACCTTTAGCGGGACCCTTCCCTACGAGCAGTACTTC. V usage is TRBV7-2 and J usage is TRBJ2-7; 8 bases match TRBD2. CDR1 is SGHTA, CDR2 FQGNSA, per germline. V lost 5 bases, J lost 2 bases, and 17 bases stayed unmatched. This CDR3 region has 18 residues.

The chain combines TRBV14 with TRBJ2-5, with D perhaps TRBD1 (6 bases). V was shortened by 4 bases and J by 5 bases, with 14 bases between the two germline ends. The germline V gene has CDR1 SGHDN and CDR2 FVKESK. The CDR3 contains 14 residues. This CDR3 reads CASSPGTPGETQYF. Written as DNA, the CDR3 is TGTGCCAGCAGCCCGGGGACACCTGGGGAGACCCAGTACTTC.

The chain uses TRBV29-1 and TRBJ2-5; tentatively, D is TRBD2 (6 bases). The V and J ends lost 6 bases and 2 bases respectively, with 13 bases between them. CDR3 length: 13 residues. The germline V gene has CDR1 SQVTM and CDR2 ANQGSEA. CDR3 nucleotide sequence: TGCAGCGTCTGGGGCGGGACTCAAGAGACCCAGTACTTC. Protein product: CSVWGGTQETQYF.

The chain carries TRBV19 and TRBJ2-7; maybe TRBD1 (6 bases). Germline lookup yields CDR1 LNHDA and CDR2 SQIVND (reference sequence). This CDR3 is built from 15 residues. Trimming removed 1 base at V and 0 bases at J, with 10 bases between. As DNA, the CDR3 is TGTGCCAGTAGTATAGCGCAGGGGCGCTCCTACGAGCAGTACTTC. Residues: CASSIAQGRSYEQYF.

Worth noting for this clone: Within the sample, other DNA sequences also encode this same CDR3. V and J are TRBV28 and TRBJ2-3; possibly TRBD2 for D (6 bases). The germline CDR1 and CDR2 sequences are MDHEN and SYDVKM. The CDR3 consists of 12 residues. V lost 4 bases and J 4 bases, leaving 6 bases between the germline ends. The CDR3 bases are TGTGCCAGCAGTTCGGGGGCAGATACGCAGTATTTT. Amino acid sequence: CASSSGADTQYF.

The V call is TRBV5-8, the J call TRBJ1-5; TRBD1 matches 9 bases. This CDR3 is 18 amino acids long. J lost 0 bases, V lost 4 bases, and 11 bases had no gene match. Germline V gene sequence: CDR1 SGHTS, CDR2 YDEGEE. This chain's CDR3 is CASSPDRGASYSNQPQHF. The DNA of the CDR3 is TGTGCCAGCAGCCCGGACAGGGGCGCCTCCTATAGCAATCAGCCCCAGCATTTT.

The chain combines TRBV6-5 with TRBJ2-1; no definite D call. Germline CDR1 is MNHEY and CDR2 is SVGAGI. V was trimmed by 2 bases and J by 9 bases, leaving 14 bases between them. This CDR3 comprises 14 residues. CDR3 region: CASSYRPHLGEQFF. Written as DNA, the CDR3 is TGTGCCAGCAGTTACCGCCCGCATTTGGGTGAGCAGTTCTTC.

The chain recombines TRBV9 with TRBJ2-7; 8 nucleotides agree with TRBD2. The CDR3 extends over 15 amino acids. The trim removed 4 bases at V and 0 bases at J, leaving 6 bases unmatched. Per germline, CDR1 SGDLS and CDR2 YYNGEE. The CDR3 sequence: CASSLGLAGSYEQYF. For the CDR3, the DNA is TGTGCCAGCAGCTTAGGACTAGCCGGCTCCTACGAGCAGTACTTC.

V usage is TRBV4-2 and J usage is TRBJ1-5; D is possibly TRBD1 (5 bases). From germline, CDR1 is LGHNA and CDR2 YNFKEQ. Trimming took off 0 bases at V and 3 bases at J, with 9 bases between the two ends. The CDR3 is 15 amino acids. CDR3 residues: CASSQDQGPNQPQHF. The CDR3 DNA reads TGTGCCAGCAGCCAAGATCAGGGTCCCAATCAGCCCCAGCATTTT.

The genes are TRBV27 and TRBJ2-5, with TRBD2 matching 7 bases. The CDR3 runs 15 residues. The ends lost 3 bases at V and 1 base at J; junction bases unmatched: 5. Per germline, CDR1 MNHEY and CDR2 SMNVEV (reference sequence). CDR3 nucleotide sequence: TGTGCCAGCAGTTTGCGGGGGAACCTCCAAGAGACCCAGTACTTC. Its translation: CASSLRGNLQETQYF.

V gene TRBV28 combines with J gene TRBJ2-7, with 8 bases lining up with TRBD1. The CDR3 is made up of 14 amino acids. V shed 3 bases and J 4 bases; nucleotides not matched to a gene: 5. CDR1 is MDHEN and CDR2 is SYDVKM in the germline V gene. Here the CDR3 DNA reads TGTGCCAGCAGTTTCCCAGGGGGCTTTTACGAGCAGTACTTC. This encodes CASSFPGGFYEQYF.

V gene TRBV27 combines with J gene TRBJ2-7; possible D gene TRBD1, 6 bases. With 2 bases removed from V and 3 bases from J, the gap between germline ends came to 14 bases. The germline gives CDR1 MNHEY, CDR2 SMNVEV (reference sequence). The CDR3 contains 15 residues. The CDR3 here is CASSLPGQGFYEQYF. The CDR3 DNA reads TGTGCCAGCAGTTTACCGGGACAAGGATTCTACGAGCAGTACTTC.